A single sample gave rise to the 19 T cell receptor beta chains below, sequenced in a study of tissue T cells after allogeneic stem cell transplantation. Using immunoSEQ multiplex PCR, the repertoire was profiled, and TCRdb retains in-frame clones only, with some absent. Among over 40,000 clones, 73% were seen once, and the ten largest hold around 0.5%. Sequences were obtained from sorted cells pooled from one or two spleens. The source is a pool of C57BL/6 mice in good health.

This clone was recorded a few times. Each gene name is a mouse one. The read is 1 residue too short to cover the CDR3 end, so that end is filled in from the germline J gene. This same CDR3 is encoded by further DNA sequences in the sample. The V gene is TRBV1, the J gene TRBJ1-4, with no clear D. The V gene's germline CDR1 is NSQYPW and CDR2 LRSPGD (reference sequence). This CDR3 has 12 amino acids. Trimming took 2 bases from V and 3 from J, leaving 1 base between them. CDR3 protein: CTCSATNERLFF. The covered CDR3 bases are TGCACCTGCAGTGCAACCAACGAAAGATTATTT.

For this clone: Mouse gene names and germline throughout. Read coverage stops 1 residue before the CDR3 terminus; the germline J gene supplies the remainder. The chain has TRBV13-3 and TRBJ2-1, with unresolved D. Germline CDR1 is NNHDY and CDR2 is SYVADS. The CDR3 length is 13 residues. Incomplete CDR3 DNA: TGTGGCCAGCACCGATATAACTATGCTGAGCAGTTC. Amino acid sequence: CGQHRYNYAEQF. The full CDR3 is CGQHRYNYAEQFF.

As regards this clone: Germline and genes here are mouse. The read stops 1 residue short of the end of the CDR3; the missing end is completed from the germline J gene. This chain joins TRBV1 and TRBJ1-1; 10 bases agree with TRBD1. The V gene's germline CDR1 is NSQYPW and CDR2 LRSPGD (reference sequence). J gave up 4 bases and V 5 bases, and 4 bases lay outside the gene matches. The CDR3 length is 14 residues. The covered CDR3 bases are TGCACCTGCAGTTCCGGGACAGGGGTCACAGAAGTCTTC. Translating gives CTCSSGTGVTEVF. The CDR3 in full is CTCSSGTGVTEVFF. Full variable domain (outside the CDR3, taken from reference TRBV1 and TRBJ1-1): VTLLEQNPRWRLVPRGQAVNLRCILKNSQYPWMSWYQQDLQKQLQWLFTLRSPGDKEVKSLPGADYLATRVTDTELRLQVANMSQGRTLYCTCSSGTGVTEVFFGKGTRLTVV.

As for this clone: Genes and germline come from the mouse. The DNA ends 1 residue before the CDR3 does, and the rest of the CDR3 is filled in from the germline J gene. This chain connects TRBV2 to TRBJ1-4, with 7 bases fitting TRBD1. This CDR3 has 15 amino acids. After removal of 1 base from V and 4 bases from J, the junction contained 3 bases not matched to a gene. The V gene's germline CDR1 is LGHNA and CDR2 YSYQKL. The chain's CDR3 is CASSQVGQNNERLFF. The sequenced part of the CDR3 DNA is TGTGCCAGCAGCCAAGTGGGACAGAACAACGAAAGATTATTT.

A word on this clone: Genes here carry mouse names. Read data end 1 residue before the CDR3 end; the end is taken from the germline J gene. The chain couples TRBV13-3 to TRBJ1-3; D unresolved. The CDR3 is made up of 14 amino acids. In germline, CDR1 is NNHDY, CDR2 SYVADS. The V end was cut by 0 bases, the J end by 0 bases, with 4 bases between. The sequenced part of the CDR3 DNA is TGTGCCAGCAGTGATGGTCATTCTGGAAATACGCTCTAT. Protein sequence: CASSDGHSGNTLY. The entire CDR3 protein is CASSDGHSGNTLYF.

About this clone: The genes are named according to mouse. Coverage ceases 1 residue before the CDR3 finishes, and the germline J gene fills in the end. The rearrangement uses TRBV13-2 and TRBJ1-6; no clear D. TRBJ1-6 is flagged as an ORF with uncertain function. The V gene's germline CDR1 is NNHNN and CDR2 SYGAGS (reference sequence). V was trimmed by 0 bases and J by 8 bases, leaving 3 bases between them. This CDR3 has 12 residues. The covered CDR3 bases are TGTGCCAGCGGTGATGCGGATTCGCCCCTCTAC. It yields the protein CASGDADSPLY. The CDR3 as a whole reads CASGDADSPLYF.

Comment on this clone: Mouse germline and gene names are used. The read terminates 1 residue ahead of where the CDR3 ends, so the germline J gene completes it. The chain links TRBV26 to TRBJ2-2; 10 bases agree with TRBD1. Germline V gene data show CDR1 as KGHPV and CDR2 as FQNQEV (reference sequence). There are 15 residues in the CDR3. V gave up 2 bases and J gave up 5 bases; unmatched junction bases: 2. CDR3 residues: CASSLVGQGTGQLYF. The covered CDR3 bases are TGTGCCAGCAGTCTGGTGGGACAGGGGACCGGGCAGCTCTAC.

Notes on this clone: Gene names and germline refer to mouse. Read coverage stops 1 residue before the CDR3 terminus; the germline J gene supplies the remainder. The rearrangement uses TRBV29 and TRBJ1-1; D remains ambiguous. Germline V CDR1 and CDR2: MSHET, SYDVDS. The CDR3 is 13 amino acids. V lost 1 base and J lost 7, with 10 bases in between. Incomplete CDR3 DNA: TGTGCTAGCAGTTTATTCCCCCCAAAAGAAGTCTTC. Protein: CASSLFPPKEVF. The entire CDR3 protein is CASSLFPPKEVFF.

On this clone itself: The gene names given are mouse names. The read comes to an end 1 residue before the CDR3 does, leaving the germline J gene to fill in the end. The chain has TRBV20 and TRBJ1-6; D ambiguous. TRBJ1-6 is sorted into the ORF group, with uncertain function. This CDR3 has 13 residues. CDR1 and CDR2 (germline): GFQATS, STVNSAI. With 1 base removed from V and 4 bases from J, the gap between germline ends came to 5 bases. CDR3 protein: CGARAGYNSPLYF. The CDR3 bases that were read are TGTGGTGCTAGGGCGGGTTATAATTCGCCCCTCTAC.

This clone showed up just a few times. Each gene name is a mouse one. Read coverage stops 1 residue before the CDR3 terminus; the germline J gene supplies the remainder. The chain uses TRBV3 and TRBJ2-7; 7 bases line up with TRBD1. CDR1 is SNHLY and CDR2 is FYNGKV in the germline V gene (reference sequence). There are 13 residues in the CDR3. V lost 3 bases, J lost 4 bases, and 3 bases stayed unmatched. CDR3 residues: CASSLRGQYEQYF. CDR3 bases read: TGTGCCAGCAGCTTGAGGGGACAGTATGAACAGTAC.

Points on this clone: Genes and germline are mouse. The read gets to within 1 residue of the CDR3 end, and the germline J gene fills in the rest. The chain employs TRBV19 and TRBJ1-5; D may be TRBD1 (6 bases). Germline-derived CDR1 and CDR2 are FNHDT and SITEND (reference sequence). CDR3 length: 13 amino acids. V gave up 6 bases and J gave up 1 base, with 8 bases separating them. The DNA read from the CDR3 is TGTGCCAGCAAGGGGGACAACAACCAGGCTCCGCTT. This sequence encodes CASKGDNNQAPL. In full, the CDR3 reads CASKGDNNQAPLF.

Notes on this clone: Gene names denote mouse genes. Coverage ceases 1 residue before the CDR3 finishes, and the germline J gene fills in the end. V and J are TRBV2 and TRBJ1-4; D is uncertain. Germline V CDR1 and CDR2: LGHNA, YSYQKL. Trimming cost V 3 bases and J 1 base, with 3 bases left between them. The CDR3 loop spans 13 amino acids. CDR3 protein: CASSQASNERLFF. The covered CDR3 bases are TGTGCCAGCAGCCAGGCTTCCAACGAAAGATTATTT.

A word on this clone: Gene names follow the mouse nomenclature. This same CDR3 is encoded by further DNA sequences in the sample. Incomplete CDR3 DNA: TGTGCCAGCAGTTTGGGGGACACCCAGTAC. Protein sequence: CASSLGDTQY. The entire CDR3 protein is CASSLGDTQYF. The V gene is TRBV15, the J gene TRBJ2-5; D unclear. The missing CDR3 end, 1 residue past where the read stops, is filled in from the germline J gene. CDR1 is SGHND and CDR2 is FRSKSL in the germline V gene. This CDR3 region has 11 residues. Trimming left V 3 bases short and J 6 bases short, with 4 bases between.

Points on this clone: The genes are named according to mouse. The read comes to an end 1 residue before the CDR3 does, leaving the germline J gene to fill in the end. V and J are TRBV2 and TRBJ2-3; 8 bases are a match to TRBD2. CDR1 and CDR2 from the germline V gene are LGHNA and YSYQKL. V was pared by 0 bases and J by 0 bases, with 2 bases of the junction left unmatched. This CDR3 spans 16 amino acids. CDR3 DNA, as far as it was read: TGTGCCAGCAGCCAAGAGGGGGGGGCGAGTGCAGAAACGCTGTAT. Its translation: CASSQEGGASAETLY. The full-length CDR3 reads as CASSQEGGASAETLYF.

With regard to this clone: Genes and germline come from the mouse. The read stops 1 residue short of the end of the CDR3; the missing end is completed from the germline J gene. The gene calls are TRBV4 and TRBJ2-4, with D maybe TRBD1 (6 bases). V dropped 5 bases and J dropped 2 bases, with 11 bases sitting between them. Germline CDR1 reads LGHDT; CDR2 reads YNNKQL (reference sequence). This CDR3 comprises 14 residues. The CDR3 loop is CASSQTGFQNTLYF. CDR3 DNA (partial): TGTGCCAGCAGCCAAACAGGGTTTCAAAACACCTTGTAC.

To note about this clone: The gene names here belong to mouse. Read data end 1 residue before the CDR3 end; the end is taken from the germline J gene. The rearrangement links TRBV31 to TRBJ1-4; 10 bases agree with TRBD1. The CDR3 sequence is 16 residues long. Germline lookup yields CDR1 GKSSPN and CDR2 SITVG. After removal of 1 base from V and 0 bases from J, the junction contained 2 bases not matched to a gene. The CDR3 reads CAWSRTGGFSNERLFF. The part of the CDR3 DNA that was read is TGTGCCTGGAGTCGGACAGGGGGTTTTTCCAACGAAAGATTATTT.

Regarding this clone: The genes are named according to mouse. The read ends 1 residue shy of where the CDR3 ends; the end is completed using the germline J gene. In the same sample, other DNA sequences code for this CDR3. V gene TRBV3 combines with J gene TRBJ1-2, with D possibly TRBD1 on 5 matching bases. CDR3 size: 13 residues. Per germline, CDR1 SNHLY and CDR2 FYNGKV (reference sequence). Trimming took off 3 bases at V and 0 bases at J, with 5 bases between the two ends. CDR3 bases read: TGTGCCAGCAGCTTGACAGCAAACTCCGACTACACC. Residues: CASSLTANSDYT. From start to end, the CDR3 is CASSLTANSDYTF.

Of note for this clone: The gene names here belong to mouse. The read finishes 1 residue shy of the CDR3 end, and the germline J gene is used to complete it. The same CDR3 is also encoded by other DNA sequences in this sample. This chain joins TRBV5 and TRBJ2-3, with D unresolved. Trimming removed 1 base at V and 3 bases at J, with 8 bases between. CDR1 and CDR2 (germline): LGHNA, YNLKQL (reference sequence). This CDR3 is built from 14 residues. The CDR3 spells CASSQGTGAETLYF. The sequenced part of the CDR3 DNA is TGTGCCAGCAGCCAAGGGACGGGCGCAGAAACGCTGTAT.

About this clone itself: Mouse germline and gene names are used. The DNA ends 1 residue before the CDR3 does, and the rest of the CDR3 is filled in from the germline J gene. This chain uses TRBV19 with TRBJ2-5; 8 bases map to TRBD2. Trimming cost V 4 bases and J 2 bases; bases outside gene matches: 6. The CDR3 has 15 amino acids. Germline lookup yields CDR1 FNHDT and CDR2 SITEND (reference sequence). Partial CDR3 DNA: TGTGCCAGCAGTGGGGCTGGGGGGATCCAAGACACCCAGTAC. Protein product: CASSGAGGIQDTQY. The whole CDR3 sequence reads CASSGAGGIQDTQYF.